This T cell receptor beta chain stems from a study of blood T cell repertoires in COVID-19. In the study overall: The study drew acute and convalescent COVID-19 samples from the United States, Italy and Spain.

Seattle's enrolled individuals joined amid active infection and were then monitored longitudinally. Germline CDR1 is SGHNT and CDR2 is YYREEE (reference sequence). This CDR3 contains 12 residues. V lost 6 bases, J lost 4 bases, and 3 bases stayed unmatched. TCRdb's table, derived via immunoSEQ multiplex PCR, lists solely in-frame clones and lacks some. The table has 200,000 to 250,000 clones, approximately 78% seen once; the top ten hold approximately 8.4%. This chain uses TRBV5-4 with TRBJ1-2; TRBD1 matches at 7 bases. This sequence was found in a woman older than 75 with COVID-19, enrolled during active disease. The sequencing sample was made of peripheral blood. The CDR3 spells CASTDRRYGYTF. The CDR3 coding sequence is TGTGCCAGCACGGACAGGCGCTATGGCTACACCTTC.